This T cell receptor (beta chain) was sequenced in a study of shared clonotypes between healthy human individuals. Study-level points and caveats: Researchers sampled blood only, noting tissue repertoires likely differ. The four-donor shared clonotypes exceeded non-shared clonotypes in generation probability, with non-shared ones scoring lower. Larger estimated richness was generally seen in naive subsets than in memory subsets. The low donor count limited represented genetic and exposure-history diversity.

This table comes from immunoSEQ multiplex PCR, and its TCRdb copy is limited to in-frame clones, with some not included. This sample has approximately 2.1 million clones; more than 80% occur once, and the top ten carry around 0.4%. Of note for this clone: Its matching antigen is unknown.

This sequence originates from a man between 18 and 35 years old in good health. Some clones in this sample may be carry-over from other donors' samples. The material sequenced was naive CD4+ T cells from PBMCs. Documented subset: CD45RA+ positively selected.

DNA of the CDR3: TGTGCCAGCAGCTTAGGGAGGCAGGGTCTCAATCAGCCCCAGCATTTT. Its translation is CASSLGRQGLNQPQHF. The chain employs TRBV7-2 and TRBJ1-5, with D maybe TRBD1 (5 bases). Trimming pared 1 base from V and 3 bases from J, leaving 13 bases between. The CDR3 covers 16 residues. The germline V gene encodes CDR1 SGHTA and CDR2 FQGNSA.